The text below deals with one T cell receptor (beta chain). Seattle cases were enrolled at active infection and followed longitudinally. This sample is drawn from a study of blood T cell repertoires in COVID-19. Study context: Sources were T cells, B-cell-depleted T cells, or PBMCs; the material itself was cDNA or gDNA.

Germline CDR1 and CDR2: LNHDA and SQIVND (reference sequence). This CDR3 has 14 amino acids. Trimming left V 4 bases short and J 1 base short, with 8 bases between. Original methodology: The assay estimated nucleated cells by amplifying reference gene primers. Profiled with immunoSEQ multiplex PCR; TCRdb holds only in-frame clones, not every one. D and trimming were read from the DNA, whereas the V and J calls and clone size are those reported in that table. The sample holds about 89,000 clones, about 83% seen once. V and J are TRBV19 and TRBJ1-3; no clear D. This TCR derives from a man aged 65-85 years with COVID-19, enrolled during active disease. The sample consisted of peripheral blood. As DNA, the CDR3 is TGTGCCAGTAGTACCGAACTTTCTGGAAACACCATATATTTT. This encodes CASSTELSGNTIYF.